Listed here are 15 T cell receptor beta chains from one sample, sequenced in a study of blood T cell repertoires in COVID-19. This table comes from immunoSEQ multiplex PCR, and its TCRdb copy is limited to in-frame clones, with some not included. The sample includes over 150,000 clones, over 80% of them seen just once. The sample was peripheral blood. These receptors came from a woman older than 75 with active or convalescent COVID-19.

The chain has TRBV6-2 or TRBV6-3 and TRBJ1-6; perhaps TRBD1 as D (5 bases). The CDR3 is 15 residues long. The germline gives CDR1 MNHEY, CDR2 SVGEGT. V lost 0 bases and J lost 7, with 10 bases in between. This CDR3 is CASSYSPGLNSPLHF. The CDR3 DNA reads TGTGCCAGCAGTTACTCCCCGGGACTCAATTCACCCCTCCACTTT.

The rearrangement uses TRBV18 and TRBJ1-1, with no clear D. Trimming removed 3 bases at V and 1 base at J, with 9 bases between. The CDR3 has 14 amino acids. Looked up from germline, CDR1 is KGHSH and CDR2 is LQKENI. The CDR3 region is CASSPPAGNTEAFF. The DNA for the CDR3 is TGTGCCAGCTCACCTCCCGCCGGGAACACTGAAGCTTTCTTT.

For the CDR3, the DNA is TGTGCCAGCAGTTCCTTGACGGAGGCCTACGAGCAGTACTTC. Its protein product is CASSSLTEAYEQYF. The gene calls are TRBV6-5 and TRBJ2-7; D might be TRBD2 (5 bases). This CDR3 spans 14 amino acids. Trimming took 4 bases from V and 2 from J, leaving 12 bases between them. CDR1 is MNHEY, CDR2 SVGAGI, per germline.

The rearrangement uses TRBV10-3 and TRBJ1-6, with D perhaps TRBD1 (5 bases). The V end lost 10 bases, the J end lost 3 bases, and 10 bases lay between the germline ends. Germline V gene sequence: CDR1 ENHRY, CDR2 SYGVKD. This CDR3 has 13 residues. CDR3 protein: CATWGVYNSPLHF. DNA of the CDR3: TGTGCCACTTGGGGGGTCTATAATTCACCCCTCCACTTT.

The chain uses TRBV18 and TRBJ1-6; 7 nucleotides line up with TRBD1. The CDR3 contains 15 residues. Germline CDR1 reads KGHSH; CDR2 reads LQKENI. V gave up 2 bases and J gave up 8 bases; unmatched junction bases: 6. The CDR3 DNA follows: TGTGCCAGCTCACCAAGGACAGGAGGCGATTCACCCCTCCACTTT. It specifies CASSPRTGGDSPLHF. Full variable domain (rest looked up from reference TRBV18 and TRBJ1-6): NAGVMQNPRHLVRRRGQEARLRCSPMKGHSHVYWYRQLPEEGLKFMVYLQKENIIDESGMPKERFSAEFPKEGPSILRIQQVVRGDSAAYFCASSPRTGGDSPLHFGNGTRLTVT.

The genes are TRBV5-1 and TRBJ1-4, with 8 bases aligning to TRBD1. The CDR3 consists of 14 residues. From germline, CDR1 is SGHRS and CDR2 YFSETQ. V shed 4 bases and J 8 bases; nucleotides not matched to a gene: 7. The CDR3 is CASSPADREEKLFF. CDR3 coding DNA: TGCGCCAGCAGCCCGGCGGACAGGGAAGAAAAACTGTTTTTT.

The V call is TRBV6-5, the J call TRBJ2-3; 11 bases line up with TRBD2. CDR3 size: 14 residues. Looked up from germline, CDR1 is MNHEY and CDR2 is SVGAGI. Trimming cost V 6 bases and J 1 base; bases outside gene matches: 0. The CDR3 protein is CASRTSGGTDTQYF. The CDR3 DNA is TGTGCCAGCAGGACTAGCGGGGGCACAGATACGCAGTATTTT.

This chain links TRBV27 with TRBJ2-5; 9 bases line up with TRBD1. This CDR3 has 16 amino acids. CDR1 is MNHEY, CDR2 SMNVEV, per germline (reference sequence). V shed 3 bases and J 5 bases; nucleotides not matched to a gene: 10. CDR3 residues: CASSFFPNRGPETQYF. Written as DNA, the CDR3 is TGTGCCAGCAGTTTTTTCCCAAACAGGGGGCCGGAGACCCAGTACTTC.

The CDR3, as DNA: TGTGCCACCAGTGATTTTCTGCTGGGGAACAGGTGGCCGGAGGGGACCCAGTACTTC. This gives the protein CATSDFLLGNRWPEGTQYF. The chain has TRBV24-1 and TRBJ2-5; TRBD2 is a possible D gene (6 bases). The CDR3 spans 19 residues. CDR1 and CDR2 (germline): KGHDR, SFDVKD. V gave up 1 base and J gave up 7 bases, with 27 bases separating them.

The CDR3 sequence: CASSEGQNTEAFF. The CDR3 region has the DNA TGTGCCAGCAGCGAGGGACAGAACACTGAAGCTTTCTTT. The chain has TRBV6-5 and TRBJ1-1; D possibly corresponds to TRBD1 (6 bases). The CDR3 length is 13 residues. Between the trimmed V and J ends, which lost 6 bases and 1 base, there was a span of 9 bases. In germline, CDR1 is MNHEY, CDR2 SVGAGI.

CDR3 sequence (DNA): TGTGCCAGTAGTGTATTACAGGGTAGATCCTACGAGCAGTACTTC. Translated: CASSVLQGRSYEQYF. The chain links TRBV19 to TRBJ2-7, with D tentatively TRBD1 (6 bases). The length of the CDR3 is 15 residues. Germline CDR1 and CDR2: LNHDA and SQIVND (reference sequence). V lost 5 bases and J lost 1, with 15 bases in between.

The V call is TRBV6-1, the J call TRBJ2-4, with unresolved D. Trimming stripped 3 bases from V and 3 bases from J, with 12 bases between. The CDR3 covers 15 residues. CDR1 MNHNS and CDR2 SASEGT come from the germline V gene. The CDR3 bases are TGTGCCAGCAGTGACCCCACCCGAGGCAAAAACATTCAGTACTTC. Its translation: CASSDPTRGKNIQYF.

The rearrangement links TRBV10-3 to TRBJ1-3; 8 bases line up with TRBD1. V gave up 3 bases and J gave up 0 bases; unmatched junction bases: 7. The CDR3 spans 17 residues. Germline CDR1 ENHRY, CDR2 SYGVKD. CDR3 amino acids: CAISDTGTGVSGNTIYF. As DNA, the CDR3 is TGTGCCATCAGTGACACCGGGACAGGAGTCTCTGGAAACACCATATATTTT.

The chain is built from TRBV5-8 and TRBJ2-3; D is uncertain. CDR1 is SGHTS and CDR2 is YDEGEE in the germline V gene. V was shortened by 4 bases and J by 2 bases, with 5 bases between the two germline ends. This CDR3 region has 12 residues. The CDR3 here is CASSAVTDTQYF. The CDR3 nucleotides read TGTGCCAGCAGCGCGGTCACAGATACGCAGTATTTT.

This clone was seen once. V usage is TRBV28 and J usage is TRBJ1-1; 9 bases match TRBD1. The CDR3 is 15 amino acids. The germline V gene has CDR1 MDHEN and CDR2 SYDVKM. V was clipped by 6 bases and J by 1 base; unmatched bases: 6. The chain's CDR3 is CASSPGDRANTEAFF. Written as DNA, the CDR3 is TGTGCCAGCAGCCCGGGGGACAGGGCGAACACTGAAGCTTTCTTT.